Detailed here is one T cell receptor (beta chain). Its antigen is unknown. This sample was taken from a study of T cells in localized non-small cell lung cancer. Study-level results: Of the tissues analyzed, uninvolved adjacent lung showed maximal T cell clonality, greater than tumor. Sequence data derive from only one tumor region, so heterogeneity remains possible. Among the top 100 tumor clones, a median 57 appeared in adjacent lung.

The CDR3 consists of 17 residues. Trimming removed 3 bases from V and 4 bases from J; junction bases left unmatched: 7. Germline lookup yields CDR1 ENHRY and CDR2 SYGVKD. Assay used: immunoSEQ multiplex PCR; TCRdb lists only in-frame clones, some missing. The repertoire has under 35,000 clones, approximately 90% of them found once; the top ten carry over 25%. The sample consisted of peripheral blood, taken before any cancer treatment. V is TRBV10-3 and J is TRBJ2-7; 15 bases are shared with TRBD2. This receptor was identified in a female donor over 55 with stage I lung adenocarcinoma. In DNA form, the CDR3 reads TGTGCCATCAGTGAAGGACTAGCGGGAGGGCCGGAATACGAGCAGTACTTC. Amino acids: CAISEGLAGGPEYEQYF.